Listed here are 32 T cell receptor beta chains from one sample, sequenced in a study of beta chain features in type 1 diabetes. Findings and caveats of the study: TCRB CDR3s were moderately but significantly shorter in Type 1 diabetes patients in all four CD4+ subsets.

These TCRs' antigens remain unknown. What was sequenced were expressed TCRB transcripts, since all of the isolated RNA had been reverse transcribed. Assay: immunoSEQ multiplex PCR; the TCRdb copy retains only in-frame clones and omits some. The sample has 150,000 to 200,000 clones; 50% to 70% are singletons. Sequencing was carried out using naive CD4+ T cells from blood. These receptors originate from a young man with type 1 diabetes.

The CDR3, as DNA: TGCGCCAGCAGCTTGGCAGGTTTCTCACCCCTCCACTTT. It yields the protein CASSLAGFSPLHF. The chain joins TRBV5-1 to TRBJ1-6; D is uncertain. Trimming shortened V by 0 bases and J by 10 bases, and 8 bases separated the two germline ends. Germline CDR1 reads SGHRS; CDR2 reads YFSETQ. The CDR3 consists of 13 residues.

This chain connects TRBV6-1 to TRBJ2-5, with D hard to call. The germline V gene encodes CDR1 MNHNS and CDR2 SASEGT. The CDR3 contains 13 residues. The V end was cut by 5 bases, the J end by 0 bases, with 7 bases between. The CDR3 nucleotides are TGTGCCAGCAGTCCAAGAAACCAAGAGACCCAGTACTTC. Protein product: CASSPRNQETQYF.

This clone turned up a few times. This chain joins TRBV29-1 and TRBJ1-2; D is ambiguous. This CDR3 is built from 13 residues. V gave up 7 bases and J gave up 12 bases, with 24 bases separating them. The germline V gene has CDR1 SQVTM and CDR2 ANQGSEA. The CDR3 DNA sequence: TGCAGCGCAGTCACCCAGTTGGCGCGCGTTGACACCTTC. Its protein is CSAVTQLARVDTF. Full variable domain (outside the CDR3, taken from reference TRBV29-1 and TRBJ1-2): SAVISQKPSRDICQRGTSLTIQCQVDSQVTMMFWYRQQPGQSLTLIATANQGSEATYESGFVIDKFPISRPNLTFSTLTVSNMSPEDSSIYLCSAVTQLARVDTFGSGTRLTVV.

This rearrangement joins TRBV6-5 to TRBJ2-6; D not resolved. The CDR3 has 13 residues. Trimming took 6 bases from V and 0 from J, leaving 3 bases between them. Germline V gives CDR1 MNHEY, CDR2 SVGAGI. The CDR3 reads CASRSSGANVLTF. The CDR3 bases are TGTGCCAGCAGGAGCTCTGGGGCCAACGTCCTGACTTTC.

The chain couples TRBV20-1 to TRBJ1-1, with a possible D match to TRBD1 (5 bases). V lost 6 bases and J lost 1, with 6 bases in between. CDR3 size: 11 residues. Germline CDR1 reads DFQATT; CDR2 reads SNEGSKA (reference sequence). For the CDR3, the DNA is TGCAGTGCGACAGAGAACACTGAAGCTTTCTTT. Amino acid sequence: CSATENTEAFF.

The chain is built from TRBV7-9 and TRBJ1-2; D gene unclear. The CDR3 contains 14 residues. V gave up 1 base and J gave up 8 bases, with 14 bases separating them. Germline V lookup: CDR1 SEHNR, CDR2 FQNEAQ (reference sequence). The CDR3 coding sequence is TGTGCCAGCAGCTTAGAATCGGGCCCTGCGGGCTACACCTTC. Amino acid sequence: CASSLESGPAGYTF. Full variable domain (outside the CDR3, taken from reference TRBV7-9 and TRBJ1-2): DTGVSQNPRHKITKRGQNVTFRCDPISEHNRLYWYRQTLGQGPEFLTYFQNEAQLEKSRLLSDRFSAERPKGSFSTLEIQRTEQGDSAMYLCASSLESGPAGYTFGSGTRLTVV.

This clone was counted a few times. The rearrangement joins TRBV27 to TRBJ1-2, with no clear D. The length of the CDR3 is 14 residues. The V gene's germline CDR1 is MNHEY and CDR2 SMNVEV (reference sequence). Trimming stripped 3 bases from V and 7 bases from J, with 15 bases between. CDR3 sequence: CASSFRGFDGGYTF. In DNA, the CDR3 is TGTGCCAGCAGTTTTCGGGGATTCGACGGTGGCTACACCTTC.

This chain connects TRBV7-9 to TRBJ1-6; 7 bases fit TRBD1. J gave up 10 bases and V 7 bases, and 7 bases lay outside the gene matches. The length of the CDR3 is 13 residues. The V gene's germline CDR1 is SEHNR and CDR2 FQNEAQ (reference sequence). In DNA, the CDR3 is TGTGCCAGCACCCCAAGGGGGCCCTCACCCCTCCACTTT. Amino acid sequence: CASTPRGPSPLHF.

The gene calls are TRBV20-1 and TRBJ1-6; D gene ambiguous. V lost 3 bases, J lost 8 bases, and 5 bases lay in between. Germline loops: CDR1 DFQATT, CDR2 SNEGSKA (reference sequence). The CDR3 loop spans 11 amino acids. The CDR3 DNA reads TGCAGTGCTAGCTCCTATTCACCCCTCCACTTT. Translation gives CSASSYSPLHF.

The chain employs TRBV9 and TRBJ2-2; D ambiguous. Trimming stripped 4 bases from V and 1 base from J, with 8 bases between. The CDR3 has 14 amino acids. Germline-derived CDR1 and CDR2 are SGDLS and YYNGEE. The CDR3 sequence: CASSLQQNTGELFF. CDR3 coding DNA: TGTGCCAGCAGCCTACAGCAGAACACCGGGGAGCTGTTTTTT.

V gene TRBV4-3 combines with J gene TRBJ2-3, with 11 nucleotides matching TRBD2. The length of the CDR3 is 16 residues. The V and J ends lost 3 bases and 6 bases, in that order; junction bases with no gene match: 8. CDR1 and CDR2 from the germline V gene are LGHNA and YSLEER. CDR3 in amino acids: CASSQSLAGGLDTQYF. The CDR3 DNA follows: TGCGCCAGCAGCCAGAGTTTAGCGGGGGGGCTGGATACGCAGTATTTT.

The genes are TRBV7-2 and TRBJ2-3; 10 positions match TRBD1. CDR3 length: 14 amino acids. Trimming cost V 4 bases and J 6 bases; bases outside gene matches: 4. Germline V lookup: CDR1 SGHTA, CDR2 FQGNSA. CDR3 DNA: TGTGCCAGCAGCTCGGGACAGGGGAAGGATACGCAGTATTTT. The encoded protein is CASSSGQGKDTQYF.

This rearrangement joins TRBV2 to TRBJ2-7; the D gene is possibly TRBD2 (5 bases). The V gene lost 5 bases and the J gene lost 4 bases, with 18 bases spanning the gap. The CDR3 length is 15 residues. Germline CDR1 SNHLY, CDR2 FYNNEI. The CDR3 DNA is TGTGCCAGCAGTCAGTTTGAGGGTATGGGGTACGAGCAGTACTTC. It specifies CASSQFEGMGYEQYF.

The J gene is TRBJ2-1, the V gene TRBV27; D not certain. The V gene's germline CDR1 is MNHEY and CDR2 SMNVEV (reference sequence). V was pared by 6 bases and J by 8 bases, with 20 bases between. The CDR3 spans 15 residues. Here the CDR3 DNA reads TGTGCCAGCAGCGCAACGGGCTTCGCGCTCGATGAGCAGTTCTTC. Translated, it gives CASSATGFALDEQFF.

The chain is built from TRBV11-2 and TRBJ2-1; 8 positions match TRBD1. Germline assignment: CDR1 SGHAT and CDR2 FQNNGV. With 0 bases clipped from V and 2 bases from J, the junction kept 0 bases outside the gene matches. This CDR3 is built from 15 residues. Here the CDR3 reads CASSLDRGPYNEQFF. The CDR3 nucleotides are TGTGCCAGCAGCTTAGACAGGGGGCCCTACAATGAGCAGTTCTTC.

The rearrangement joins TRBV7-9 to TRBJ1-4, with 7 bases identical to TRBD1. Per the germline V gene, CDR1 is SEHNR and CDR2 is FQNEAQ (reference sequence). This CDR3 region has 15 residues. Unmatched junction bases numbered 10, after V lost 7 bases and J lost 5 bases. Here the CDR3 reads CASTLDRDINEKLFF. As DNA, the CDR3 is TGTGCCAGCACCCTCGACAGGGACATCAATGAAAAACTGTTTTTT.

The V gene is TRBV6-1, the J gene TRBJ1-1; D possibly corresponds to TRBD1 (6 bases). Trimming stripped 6 bases from V and 1 base from J, with 9 bases between. CDR1 is MNHNS and CDR2 is SASEGT in the germline V gene. The CDR3 covers 13 residues. The CDR3 sequence: CASRLDRNTEAFF. The CDR3 DNA sequence: TGTGCCAGCAGACTGGACAGGAACACTGAAGCTTTCTTT.

The rearrangement links TRBV4-3 to TRBJ2-3; possible D gene TRBD1, 6 bases. V was pared by 2 bases and J by 0 bases, with 12 bases between. Germline CDR1 reads LGHNA; CDR2 reads YSLEER. This CDR3 comprises 16 residues. In nucleotides, the CDR3 is TGCGCCAGCAGCCAACTTGGACAGCCGAGCACAGATACGCAGTATTTT. Protein: CASSQLGQPSTDTQYF.

The genes are TRBV7-9 and TRBJ2-1; 12 bases are shared with TRBD2. With V trimmed by 5 bases and J by 7 bases, 3 bases remained unmatched. The CDR3 covers 14 residues. Germline V gene data show CDR1 as SEHNR and CDR2 as FQNEAQ (reference sequence). The CDR3 region is CASSRTSGANEQFF. CDR3 DNA: TGTGCCAGCAGCCGGACTAGCGGGGCTAATGAGCAGTTCTTC.

The chain links TRBV7-2 to TRBJ2-4; TRBD2 matches 7 bases. Germline loops: CDR1 SGHTA, CDR2 FQGNSA. The J segment lost 6 bases and the V segment lost 5 bases, leaving 10 bases of the junction unmatched. The CDR3 consists of 15 residues. CDR3 sequence reads: CASSHRWEGINIQYF. The CDR3 DNA is TGTGCCAGCAGCCACCGCTGGGAGGGTATAAACATTCAGTACTTC.

In this sample, this clone turned up once. The chain carries TRBV4-3 and TRBJ2-1, with 8 positions matching TRBD1. Unmatched junction bases numbered 3, after V lost 1 base and J lost 7 bases. The CDR3 totals 14 residues. Germline-derived CDR1 and CDR2 are LGHNA and YSLEER. The DNA for the CDR3 is TGCGCCAGCAGCCAAGGGACAGGGAGGAATGAGCAGTTCTTC. Its translation is CASSQGTGRNEQFF.

There are a few counts of this clone. This rearrangement joins TRBV27 to TRBJ1-2; weak D call: TRBD1 (6 bases). The CDR3 totals 14 residues. Germline V gives CDR1 MNHEY, CDR2 SMNVEV (reference sequence). The V end lost 7 bases, the J end lost 6 bases, and 18 bases lay between the germline ends. CDR3 sequence reads: CASTSQGTHNGYTF. The CDR3 bases are TGTGCCAGCACGAGTCAGGGGACGCACAATGGCTACACCTTC.

The chain couples TRBV18 to TRBJ1-2, with D possibly matching TRBD1 (6 bases). The V end lost 3 bases, the J end lost 8 bases, and 13 bases lay between the germline ends. Germline CDR1 reads KGHSH; CDR2 reads LQKENI. The CDR3 length is 13 residues. The CDR3 sequence: CASSPLQGSGYTF. CDR3 in DNA: TGTGCCAGCTCACCGTTACAGGGAAGCGGCTACACCTTC. The full variable domain, with the rest looked up from reference TRBV18 and TRBJ1-2, is NAGVMQNPRHLVRRRGQEARLRCSPMKGHSHVYWYRQLPEEGLKFMVYLQKENIIDESGMPKERFSAEFPKEGPSILRIQQVVRGDSAAYFCASSPLQGSGYTFGSGTRLTVV.

The rearrangement links TRBV6-6 to TRBJ2-4; TRBD1 agrees at 9 bases. CDR3 length: 16 amino acids. Trimming at V came to 5 bases and at J to 7 bases, leaving 12 bases not matched to a gene. Germline loops: CDR1 MNHNY, CDR2 SVGAGI (reference sequence). DNA for the CDR3: TGTGCCAGCAGTCATTTGGACAGGGGATTGAACAACATTCAGTACTTC. It yields the protein CASSHLDRGLNNIQYF.

The V gene is TRBV9, the J gene TRBJ2-2, with 7 bases aligning to TRBD2. Losses at the gene ends were 6 bases for V and 7 bases for J; bases not matched to a gene: 6. In germline, CDR1 is SGDLS, CDR2 YYNGEE. The CDR3 sequence is 13 residues long. The CDR3 DNA reads TGTGCCAGCAACACGGGGGGACTCGGGGAGCTGTTTTTT. Translated, it gives CASNTGGLGELFF.

The V gene is TRBV10-3, the J gene TRBJ2-1; the D gene is possibly TRBD1 (5 bases). CDR3 size: 15 residues. In germline, CDR1 is ENHRY, CDR2 SYGVKD. V was cut by 8 bases and J by 5 bases, with 19 bases left in between. The CDR3 nucleotides read TGTGCCATCGGGGCGCCAGGCTATTGGGACAATGAGCAGTTCTTC. Its protein is CAIGAPGYWDNEQFF.

The chain carries TRBV7-9 and TRBJ1-2; a weak D match, TRBD1 (6 bases). V was clipped by 10 bases and J by 0 bases, with 21 bases between them. CDR1 and CDR2 (germline): SEHNR, FQNEAQ (reference sequence). The CDR3 sequence is 16 residues long. The CDR3 sequence is CAIILGGTPSNYGYTF. The CDR3 DNA sequence: TGTGCCATCATCCTAGGCGGGACACCATCTAACTATGGCTACACCTTC.

The chain carries TRBV7-2 and TRBJ2-5; D possibly corresponds to TRBD1 (5 bases). The CDR3 spans 13 residues. Trimming cost V 5 bases and J 5 bases, with 12 bases left between them. Germline CDR1 and CDR2: SGHTA and FQGNSA. Here the CDR3 reads CASSVMGQETQYF. The CDR3 DNA follows: TGTGCCAGCAGCGTTATGGGGCAGGAGACCCAGTACTTC.

Only one count was recorded for this clone. The CDR3 sequence is CASSPRTDKETQYF. The DNA for the CDR3 is TGTGCCAGCTCACCAAGGACGGATAAAGAGACCCAGTACTTC. This chain links TRBV18 with TRBJ2-5; D uncertain. The CDR3 runs 14 residues. The germline V and J ends were trimmed by 2 bases and 3 bases, with 10 bases remaining between them. The germline V gene has CDR1 KGHSH and CDR2 LQKENI.

This chain uses TRBV15 with TRBJ1-4; TRBD1 aligns across 9 bases. The CDR3 has 16 amino acids. CDR1 is LNHNV, CDR2 YYDKDF, per germline (reference sequence). J gave up 10 bases and V 3 bases, and 12 bases lay outside the gene matches. CDR3 DNA: TGTGCCACCAGCAGGGATATGACAGGGGGATCGGTAAAACTGTTTTTT. Residues: CATSRDMTGGSVKLFF.

The genes are TRBV18 and TRBJ2-5; 9 positions agree with TRBD1. Germline lookup yields CDR1 KGHSH and CDR2 LQKENI. This CDR3 has 14 residues. The junction had 5 bases not matched to a gene; V was cut back by 4 bases and J by 5 bases. The CDR3 spells CASSRNDRGETQYF. CDR3 in DNA: TGTGCCAGCTCACGTAACGACAGGGGGGAGACCCAGTACTTC.

The chain employs TRBV7-9 and TRBJ2-7, with TRBD2 as a possible D gene (6 bases). The CDR3 runs to 15 residues. In germline, CDR1 is SEHNR, CDR2 FQNEAQ (reference sequence). Between the trimmed V and J ends, which lost 5 bases and 5 bases, there was a span of 19 bases. This chain's CDR3 is CASSPFVRDGDEQYF. CDR3 bases: TGTGCCAGCAGCCCCTTTGTGCGGGACGGGGACGAGCAGTACTTC.